The 26 T cell receptor beta chains in this list originate from one sample, sequenced in a study of blood T cell repertoires in COVID-19. The repertoire was sequenced with immunoSEQ multiplex PCR; TCRdb's copy has only in-frame clones and lacks some. This table has roughly 250,000 clones, approximately 86% appearing once. The sequenced sample consisted of peripheral blood. The receptors shown here come from a woman older than 75 with active or convalescent COVID-19.

CDR3 sequence: CASSVTGDNQPQHF. CDR3 coding DNA: TGCGCCAGCAGCGTGACAGGAGACAATCAGCCCCAGCATTTT. This chain uses TRBV5-1 with TRBJ1-5; D is possibly TRBD1 (6 bases). CDR1 is SGHRS and CDR2 is YFSETQ in the germline V gene. Deletions cut 4 bases from V and 3 bases from J, with 11 bases between. The CDR3 is made up of 14 amino acids.

V usage is TRBV6-5 and J usage is TRBJ2-1, with TRBD2 matching over 9 bases. The J segment lost 5 bases and the V segment lost 2 bases, leaving 4 bases of the junction unmatched. Germline V lookup: CDR1 MNHEY, CDR2 SVGAGI. CDR3 length: 15 residues. Here the CDR3 DNA reads TGTGCCAGCAGTTACGCGGGAGGGCCGGACAATGAGCAGTTCTTC. Its translation is CASSYAGGPDNEQFF.

DNA of the CDR3: TGCGCCAGCAGCTTGGCGGGAGGGCCAGCAGATACGCAGTATTTT. This encodes CASSLAGGPADTQYF. The V gene is TRBV5-1, the J gene TRBJ2-3; 8 positions match TRBD2. The CDR3 is 15 residues long. V was pared by 0 bases and J by 4 bases, with 4 bases of the junction left unmatched. The germline V gene encodes CDR1 SGHRS and CDR2 YFSETQ.

This sequence joins TRBV5-4 and TRBJ1-6, with TRBD1 identical over 11 bases. The CDR3 is made up of 17 amino acids. Looked up from germline, CDR1 is SGHNT and CDR2 is YYREEE (reference sequence). The junction had 10 bases not matched to a gene; V was cut back by 1 base and J by 10 bases. This CDR3 reads CASSLSGTGGPQSPLHF. The CDR3 DNA reads TGTGCCAGCAGCTTGTCAGGGACAGGGGGTCCGCAATCACCCCTCCACTTT.

The rearrangement uses TRBV10-3 and TRBJ2-2, with 7 nucleotides matching TRBD2. This CDR3 spans 16 amino acids. The V gene end was trimmed by 2 bases and the J gene end by 2 bases; junction bases not matched to a gene: 5. Germline CDR1 and CDR2: ENHRY and SYGVKD. CDR3 loop: CAISELLAGNTGELFF. CDR3 in DNA: TGTGCCATCAGTGAGCTATTAGCGGGCAACACCGGGGAGCTGTTTTTT.

This sequence joins TRBV2 and TRBJ1-1; 9 positions match TRBD1. CDR1 and CDR2 from the germline V gene are SNHLY and FYNNEI. J lost 11 bases, V lost 2 bases, and 3 bases had no gene match. The CDR3 length is 12 residues. In DNA, the CDR3 is TGTGCCAGCAGTGAAACAGGGGGCTATGCTTTCTTT. Its translation is CASSETGGYAFF. Complete variable domain (other parts from reference TRBV2 and TRBJ1-1): EPEVTQTPSHQVTQMGQEVILRCVPISNHLYFYWYRQILGQKVEFLVSFYNNEISEKSEIFDDQFSVERPDGSNFTLKIRSTKLEDSAMYFCASSETGGYAFFGQGTRLTVV.

V gene TRBV2 combines with J gene TRBJ1-4; D might be TRBD1 (6 bases). V was clipped by 5 bases and J by 8 bases, with 18 bases between them. In germline, CDR1 is SNHLY, CDR2 FYNNEI. This CDR3 spans 15 amino acids. Here the CDR3 DNA reads TGTGCCAGCAGTATTCAGGGGAGCTTAAGGGAAAAACTGTTTTTT. Its protein product is CASSIQGSLREKLFF.

About this clone: Germline is not matched at one junction end, which may reflect a read error. This sample includes further DNA sequences coding for the same CDR3. The V call is TRBV5-1, the J call TRBJ1-1; D is unclear. Germline CDR1 and CDR2: SGHRS and YFSETQ. This CDR3 has 13 amino acids. The CDR3 loop is CASSLGGDTEAFF. The DNA of the CDR3 is TGCGCCAGCAGTTTGGGCGGGGACACTGAAGCTTTCTTT. Together with reference TRBV5-1 and TRBJ1-1, the CDR3 gives the full variable domain: KAGVTQTPRYLIKTRGQQVTLSCSPISGHRSVSWYQQTPGQGLQFLFEYFSETQRNKGNFPGRFSGRQFSNSRSEMNVSTLELGDSALYLCASSLGGDTEAFFGQGTRLTVV.

On this clone itself: This sample includes further DNA sequences coding for the same CDR3. This chain links TRBV5-4 with TRBJ1-5; tentative D call: TRBD1 (6 bases). Germline CDR1 and CDR2: SGHNT and YYREEE (reference sequence). V lost 0 bases, J lost 0 bases, and 10 bases lay in between. There are 16 residues in the CDR3. The CDR3 DNA reads as TGTGCCAGCAGCTTGGGGGGGCCGGATAGCAATCAGCCCCAGCATTTT. Translation: CASSLGGPDSNQPQHF.

This chain connects TRBV11-2 to TRBJ1-1, with D unclear. Germline V gene lookup returns CDR1 SGHAT and CDR2 FQNNGV. CDR3 length equals 12 residues. Trimming took off 0 bases at V and 10 bases at J, with 9 bases between the two ends. The CDR3 loop is CASSLDRERAFF. The CDR3 DNA reads TGTGCCAGCAGCTTAGATCGCGAAAGAGCTTTCTTT.

The CDR3 nucleotides read TGCGCCAGCAGATGGCAGGGGCAGAAGAACACTGAAGCTTTCTTT. This encodes CASRWQGQKNTEAFF. The chain joins TRBV5-1 to TRBJ1-1; D possibly corresponds to TRBD1 (6 bases). The CDR3 extends over 15 amino acids. Trimming removed 5 bases from V and 1 base from J, with 15 bases in between. The germline V gene encodes CDR1 SGHRS and CDR2 YFSETQ.

The chain recombines TRBV27 with TRBJ2-7; 7 bases line up with TRBD1. CDR1 and CDR2 from the germline V gene are MNHEY and SMNVEV (reference sequence). J lost 2 bases, V lost 4 bases, and 14 bases had no gene match. This CDR3 contains 17 residues. The CDR3 bases are TGTGCCAGCAGTTACCTCAGGTCGGGACAGATACCCTACGAGCAGTACTTC. This translates into CASSYLRSGQIPYEQYF.

The rearrangement uses TRBV28 and TRBJ1-2; 8 bases are a match to TRBD1. This CDR3 spans 15 amino acids. The germline V gene encodes CDR1 MDHEN and CDR2 SYDVKM. The V segment lost 5 bases and the J segment 4 bases; nucleotides outside the gene matches: 9. In DNA, the CDR3 is TGTGCCAGCAGTCCAAAGGACAGGGCAATCTATGGCTACACCTTC. Protein sequence: CASSPKDRAIYGYTF.

This clone was observed a single time. In DNA form, the CDR3 reads TGTGCCAGCAGCCCTACAGGGGGCCCCTCAACTAATGAAAAACTGTTTTTT. Protein product: CASSPTGGPSTNEKLFF. J is TRBJ1-4 and V is TRBV28, with 9 nucleotides matching TRBD1. This CDR3 spans 17 amino acids. With V trimmed by 6 bases and J by 0 bases, 8 bases remained unmatched. Germline V gene lookup returns CDR1 MDHEN and CDR2 SYDVKM.

The gene calls are TRBV30 and TRBJ2-7; the D gene is possibly TRBD2 (5 bases). V dropped 2 bases and J dropped 3 bases, with 8 bases sitting between them. This CDR3 is built from 12 residues. Germline V lookup: CDR1 GTSNPN, CDR2 SVGIG (reference sequence). CDR3 amino acids: CAWSKRDYEQYF. The DNA for the CDR3 is TGTGCCTGGAGTAAGAGGGACTACGAGCAGTACTTC.

CDR3 in DNA: TGTGCCAGCAGTGAAAACTCGAGCCCCGGTGAAAAACTGTTTTTT. Translation gives CASSENSSPGEKLFF. The chain couples TRBV6-4 to TRBJ1-4, with D hard to call. CDR3 length: 15 amino acids. CDR1 is MRHNA and CDR2 is SNTAGT in the germline V gene. V shed 3 bases and J shed 7 bases, with 15 bases lying between them.

The chain employs TRBV6-2 or TRBV6-3 and TRBJ1-5, with 9 nucleotides matching TRBD1. The length of the CDR3 is 16 residues. V lost 4 bases and J lost 2; bases outside the gene matches: 6. Per germline, CDR1 MNHEY and CDR2 SVGEGT. The CDR3 nucleotides are TGTGCCAGCAGTTCCTACAGGGGGCTCGGCAATCAGCCCCAGCATTTT. This gives the protein CASSSYRGLGNQPQHF.

The table lists this clone with a few counts. This chain links TRBV11-2 with TRBJ1-2; D is perhaps TRBD1 (5 bases). Germline V gene data show CDR1 as SGHAT and CDR2 as FQNNGV. This CDR3 is built from 15 residues. The ends were cut back, 4 bases at V and 4 bases at J, with 16 bases in the middle. Written as DNA, the CDR3 is TGTGCCAGCAGCTCCCGGTGGCGGGGGTCCTATGGCTACACCTTC. Translation gives CASSSRWRGSYGYTF.

The chain carries TRBV10-3 and TRBJ1-5; maybe TRBD1 (6 bases). This CDR3 spans 14 amino acids. CDR1 ENHRY and CDR2 SYGVKD come from the germline V gene. The ends were cut back, 3 bases at V and 11 bases at J, with 17 bases in the middle. The CDR3 region is CAISDEDRGKAQHF. The CDR3 DNA reads TGTGCCATCAGTGATGAGGACAGAGGAAAGGCCCAGCATTTT.

This chain uses TRBV28 with TRBJ2-7; D perhaps matches TRBD2 (5 bases). CDR1 is MDHEN and CDR2 is SYDVKM in the germline V gene. The V gene lost 7 bases and the J gene lost 2 bases, with 18 bases spanning the gap. This CDR3 spans 15 amino acids. The CDR3: CASTPPGLGTYEQYF. The CDR3 DNA reads as TGTGCCAGCACCCCTCCAGGACTGGGGACCTACGAGCAGTACTTC.

The rearrangement links TRBV9 to TRBJ2-2; D is perhaps TRBD1 (5 bases). V lost 0 bases to trimming and J lost 1 base, with 7 bases between them. CDR1 SGDLS and CDR2 YYNGEE come from the germline V gene. This CDR3 is built from 15 residues. The CDR3: CASSVATGNTGELFF. Here the CDR3 DNA reads TGTGCCAGCAGCGTAGCTACAGGGAACACCGGGGAGCTGTTTTTT.

The J gene is TRBJ2-3, the V gene TRBV18, with D perhaps TRBD1 (6 bases). V was shortened by 5 bases and J by 2 bases, with 14 bases between the two germline ends. The V gene's germline CDR1 is KGHSH and CDR2 LQKENI. The CDR3 has 15 amino acids. CDR3 residues: CASSERQGITDTQYF. For the CDR3, the DNA is TGTGCCAGCTCAGAACGTCAGGGGATCACAGATACGCAGTATTTT.

This clone has a handful of counts. The chain employs TRBV5-4 and TRBJ1-2; the match to TRBD1 covers 7 bases. With 4 bases clipped from V and 8 bases from J, the junction kept 8 bases outside the gene matches. The CDR3 runs 13 residues. CDR1 is SGHNT and CDR2 is YYREEE in the germline V gene (reference sequence). The CDR3 spells CASSPRGLGGYTF. Here the CDR3 DNA reads TGTGCCAGCAGCCCAAGGGGGCTGGGGGGCTACACCTTC.

This clone was observed once. The gene calls are TRBV28 and TRBJ1-6, with a possible D match to TRBD1 (5 bases). The CDR3 has 15 amino acids. Germline V gene data show CDR1 as MDHEN and CDR2 as SYDVKM. The ends were cut back, 4 bases at V and 6 bases at J, with 13 bases in the middle. CDR3: CASSSRVPGNSPLHF. The DNA for the CDR3 is TGTGCCAGCAGTTCCAGGGTCCCCGGTAATTCACCCCTCCACTTT.

This chain uses TRBV21-1 with TRBJ1-5; the table gives TRBD1 as D, unverified against the DNA. TRBV21-1 is a pseudogene segment. The CDR3 spans 15 residues. The CDR3 nucleotides are TGTGCCAGCAGCAAAGAGTTCAGGGTTAGCCAGCCCCAGCATTTT. It specifies CASSKEFRVSQPQHF.

The genes are TRBV29-1 and TRBJ1-3, with D maybe TRBD1 (5 bases). Germline V gives CDR1 SQVTM, CDR2 ANQGSEA. The CDR3 has 15 amino acids. V was clipped by 6 bases and J by 0 bases, with 15 bases between them. For the CDR3, the DNA is TGCAGCGTCACGGGGGGTAAGAGCTCTGGAAACACCATATATTTT. This gives the protein CSVTGGKSSGNTIYF.